This T cell receptor (beta chain) was observed in a study of T cells after yellow fever vaccination (dated by TCRdb to about 2019). Looking at the study overall: Libraries from fractions with low cell numbers were prepared with the SMART-Seq v4 Ultra Low Input RNA kit. To follow T-cell clones before and after primary and booster YFV17D yellow fever vaccination, bulk TCR alpha and beta repertoires were sequenced over time. Two healthy male donors made up the cohort, one aged 18 to 30 years and the other aged 30 to 40 years. Bulk PBMC replicates and cell subsets were isolated from blood drawn at multiple timepoints before and after both primary and secondary immunization. Broad study findings and their caveats: Only two donors were included in the study, so the extent to which the findings can be generalized is limited. Compared with the primary T-cell response, the secondary T-cell response was faster but weaker, reaching its peak on day 5 rather than on day 15. Computational filtering was needed because FACS-sorted repertoires could contain abundant contaminating clonotypes from the bulk population. A small share of clonotypes occurred in both CD4 and CD8 compartments, likely arising from convergent recombination. After the booster, most clones that had expanded after primary vaccination were detected again (approximately 97% of CD4 and around nine tenths of CD8), suggesting broad maintenance of memory.

Comments on this clonotype: Its antigen target is currently unknown. Per-base qualities were not stored, and no clone one base away is much larger.

The junction shows trimming of 6 bases on V and 2 bases on J, and the gene matches do not reach 10 bases of it. The CDR3 starts with the cysteine, ends with the phenylalanine, and has 15 residues. CDR3 DNA is the only sequence kept; it has 45 bases, read in frame from the first base. The germline V gene (reference sequence) supplies CDR1 DFQATT and CDR2 SNEGSKA. TCR cDNA was synthesized by 5'RACE template switching, which introduced a universal primer site and unique molecular identifiers. cDNA synthesis was primed from both the TCR alpha and TCR beta constant segments. Libraries were amplified in two PCR steps, with sample barcodes and sequencing adapters added in the second step. Sequencing of the libraries was done on either Illumina HiSeq 2500 (2x100 bp) or NovaSeq (2x150 bp). For the original study's pipeline: MIGEC was used to demultiplex reads and collapse the reads into UMI consensus sequences, and MiXCR was used for V(D)J alignment. Clonotypes responding to the vaccine were identified with edgeR on replicate PBMC samples, with the criteria of FDR below 0.01 and a log2 fold change above 5 up to day 15. CD4 or CD8 identity was assigned to each bulk clonotype according to whether the clonotype was present at higher abundance in the sequenced CD4 repertoire or the sequenced CD8 repertoire. The public reads were quality trimmed at Q25 with fastp and then assembled into clones with MiXCR by TCRdb, keeping productive beta chains. Rows matching on CDR3 protein sequence are summarized as one entry with the most common DNA and genes. TCRdb, rather than the study authors, made the V and J calls. The sample table contains about 370,000 distinct CDR3 sequences; only one count was recorded for under 14% of them. Jointly, the top ten make up around 19% of the sample.

The treatment or condition label corresponds to: live attenuated yellow fever vaccine strain. At every blood-draw timepoint, two biological replicates of bulk PBMCs were collected. A standard Ficoll-Paque protocol was used to isolate PBMCs from peripheral blood. RNA was extracted with TriZol from bulk PBMCs, CD4 and CD8 fractions, and dextramer-positive and dextramer-negative fractions. This receptor was taken from a man aged 18-30 years who received the YFV17D yellow fever vaccine. The chain links TRBV20-1 with TRBJ2-7, and 10 junction bases match TRBD1. The source material was PBMCs, sampled on the day of the first yellow fever vaccination. Here is the DNA: TGCAGTGCCCTCGATGGGGGACAGGGGACCTACGAGCAGTACTTC. It specifies CSALDGGQGTYEQYF.